These 15 T cell receptor beta chains originate from one sample sequenced in a study of regulatory T cells in long-lasting Graves disease. The time point denotes: persistent/refractory GD, antithyroid drugs over 5 years with positive TRAb. From PBMCs, RNA was extracted and then used to make the TCR library. HTBI primers from iRepertoire and Arm-PCR of CDR3 regions yielded the TCR beta libraries. TCRdb independently ran MiXCR on the multiplex PCR reads; one entry per CDR3 protein. The sample includes about 420,000 distinct CDR3 sequences, roughly a quarter of them seen just once. Material: peripheral blood mononuclear cells (PBMCs), obtained when the disease was refractory, from a patient treated with antithyroid drugs. These receptors came from a female donor with Graves disease.

The gene calls are TRBV10-3 and TRBJ2-3, with TRBD2 as a possible D gene (7 bases). The ends were cut back, 8 bases at V and 5 bases at J, with 23 bases in the middle. Germline CDR1 and CDR2: ENHRY and SYGVKD. This CDR3 is 16 amino acids long. CDR3 bases: TGTGCCATCGGGCGGGGCGGGAGAGGGGGGAAAGATACGCAGTATTTT. This encodes CAIGRGGRGGKDTQYF.

The V and J genes are TRBV7-9 and TRBJ2-7; D is perhaps TRBD1 or TRBD2 (6 bases each). Per the germline V gene, CDR1 is SEHNR and CDR2 is FQNEAQ (reference sequence). The CDR3 runs to 14 residues. V shed 5 bases and J shed 5 bases, with 16 bases lying between them. The CDR3 is CASSGLGGPHEQYF. CDR3 coding DNA: TGTGCCAGCAGCGGGCTGGGGGGCCCCCACGAGCAGTACTTC.

This chain joins TRBV6-2 or TRBV6-3 and TRBJ2-2; D remains ambiguous. Germline V gives CDR1 MNHEY, CDR2 SVGEGT. The CDR3 spans 15 residues. Trimming shortened V by 9 bases and J by 0 bases, and 14 bases separated the two germline ends. CDR3 in DNA: TGTGCCAGTCTAAGGGTGGTAGCGAACACCGGGGAGCTGTTTTTT. It codes for CASLRVVANTGELFF.

This clonotype was seen ten or more times. In DNA, the CDR3 is TGTGCCAGCAGTTACGTGGGTGGTGAAGCTTTCTTT. It encodes CASSYVGGEAFF. The chain combines TRBV6-5 with TRBJ1-1; no clear D gene. The CDR3 length is 12 residues. Trimming left V 2 bases short and J 7 bases short, with 8 bases between. Germline values: CDR1 MNHEY, CDR2 SVGAGI.

The V gene is TRBV29-1, the J gene TRBJ1-2; 8 bases match TRBD1. This CDR3 has 15 amino acids. Germline CDR1 and CDR2: SQVTM and ANQGSEA. V shed 6 bases, J shed 2 bases, and the junction held 11 bases outside the gene matches. The CDR3 reads CSVTGGQGANYGYTF. The CDR3 bases are TGCAGCGTCACGGGGGGGCAGGGGGCGAACTATGGCTACACCTTC.

The chain carries TRBV20-1 and TRBJ2-7; unclear D gene. This CDR3 spans 13 amino acids. V lost 6 bases to trimming and J lost 0 bases, with 12 bases between them. CDR1 DFQATT and CDR2 SNEGSKA come from the germline V gene (reference sequence). The CDR3 sequence: CSANAVVSYEQYF. The CDR3 DNA reads TGCAGTGCGAATGCCGTCGTCTCCTACGAGCAGTACTTC.

This clonotype was picked up many times. The chain is built from TRBV29-1 and TRBJ2-7, with D possibly matching TRBD2 (5 bases). V shed 4 bases and J shed 3 bases, with 10 bases lying between them. CDR1 SQVTM and CDR2 ANQGSEA come from the germline V gene. The CDR3 length is 12 residues. CDR3 sequence (DNA): TGCAGCGTTGTCAGCGGCTACTACGAGCAGTACTTC. It codes for CSVVSGYYEQYF.

This clonotype was seen a few times. The CDR3 DNA sequence: TGTGCCAGCAGTTCGGACAGGAGACCCTACGAGCAGTACTTC. Translating it yields CASSSDRRPYEQYF. The chain combines TRBV6-2 or TRBV6-3 with TRBJ2-7, with TRBD1 identical over 7 bases. V dropped 4 bases and J dropped 2; count of bases not matched to a gene: 5. The CDR3 has 14 amino acids. CDR1 and CDR2 from the germline V gene are MNHEY and SVGEGT.

This clonotype was observed at least ten times. This chain uses TRBV6-1 with TRBJ1-1; maybe TRBD1 (5 bases). CDR3 length: 16 residues. V dropped 5 bases and J dropped 0 bases, with 16 bases sitting between them. The V gene's germline CDR1 is MNHNS and CDR2 SASEGT. The CDR3 coding sequence is TGTGCCAGCAGTCCCGTAGCAGACAGTATGAACACTGAAGCTTTCTTT. Residues: CASSPVADSMNTEAFF.

With regard to this clonotype: A much larger clone sits a single nucleotide away, making a read error possible. The V call is TRBV7-9, the J call TRBJ1-2; D perhaps matches TRBD1 (6 bases). Germline lookup yields CDR1 SEHNR and CDR2 FQNEAQ (reference sequence). The CDR3 runs to 13 residues. CDR3 DNA sequence: TGTACCAGCAGCGCGGGACAAAACTATGGCTACACCTTC. The encoded protein is CTSSAGQNYGYTF.

This clonotype was picked up many times. The rearrangement uses TRBV28 and TRBJ1-1; D not certain. The V and J ends lost 7 bases and 3 bases respectively, with 18 bases between them. This CDR3 is 15 amino acids long. Germline CDR1 is MDHEN and CDR2 is SYDVKM. CDR3 residues: CASIPRLLTHTEAFF. CDR3 DNA: TGTGCCAGCATTCCCCGCCTACTCACCCACACTGAAGCTTTCTTT.

This clonotype was seen at least ten times. This sequence joins TRBV6-1 and TRBJ1-2; tentatively, D is TRBD1 (6 bases). The CDR3 extends over 12 amino acids. CDR1 is MNHNS, CDR2 SASEGT, per germline. V was cut by 6 bases and J by 6 bases, with 11 bases left in between. The CDR3 DNA is TGTGCCAGCAGACAGGGAGCGCATGGCTACACCTTC. This codes for CASRQGAHGYTF.

The V gene is TRBV27, the J gene TRBJ1-2; D uncertain. Per germline, CDR1 MNHEY and CDR2 SMNVEV (reference sequence). Between the trimmed V and J ends, which lost 11 bases and 8 bases, there was a span of 12 bases. CDR3 size: 10 residues. CDR3 bases: TGTGCCCTGAAGTTAAGCGGCTACACCTTC. Encoded protein: CALKLSGYTF.

The V and J genes are TRBV7-9 and TRBJ2-7, with D perhaps matching TRBD1 or TRBD2 (5 bases each). Judging by the DNA end, TRBJ2-1 fits better; the J call may be wrong. This CDR3 is built from 15 residues. Germline V CDR1 and CDR2: SEHNR, FQNEAQ (reference sequence). The CDR3 sequence is CASSPWDLSYNEQFF. The CDR3, as DNA: TGTGCCAGCAGCCCTTGGGACCTCTCCTACAATGAGCAGTTCTTC.

This clonotype was detected ten times or more. This chain connects TRBV6-1 to TRBJ2-7; 8 bases map to TRBD2. The V gene's germline CDR1 is MNHNS and CDR2 SASEGT. V shed 8 bases, J shed 2 bases, and the junction held 5 bases outside the gene matches. This CDR3 contains 13 residues. This CDR3 is CASRTSGPYEQYF. CDR3 coding DNA: TGTGCCAGCCGAACTAGCGGTCCCTACGAGCAGTACTTC.